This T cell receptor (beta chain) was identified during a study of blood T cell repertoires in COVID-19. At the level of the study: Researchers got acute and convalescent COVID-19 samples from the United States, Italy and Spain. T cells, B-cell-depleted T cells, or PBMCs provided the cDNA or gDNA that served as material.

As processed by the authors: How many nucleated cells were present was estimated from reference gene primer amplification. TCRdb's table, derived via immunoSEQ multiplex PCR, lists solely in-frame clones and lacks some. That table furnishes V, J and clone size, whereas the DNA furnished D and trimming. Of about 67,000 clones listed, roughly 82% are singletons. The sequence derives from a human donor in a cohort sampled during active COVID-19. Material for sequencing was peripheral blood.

CDR3 residues: CASSLSPRSNSPLHF. CDR3 bases: TGTGCCAGCAGCTTATCCCCCCGGAGTAATTCACCCCTCCACTTT. The chain combines TRBV7-8 with TRBJ1-6, with D uncertain. Trimming took off 2 bases at V and 6 bases at J, with 11 bases between the two ends. Germline CDR1 reads SGHVS; CDR2 reads FQNEAQ. This CDR3 comprises 15 residues.